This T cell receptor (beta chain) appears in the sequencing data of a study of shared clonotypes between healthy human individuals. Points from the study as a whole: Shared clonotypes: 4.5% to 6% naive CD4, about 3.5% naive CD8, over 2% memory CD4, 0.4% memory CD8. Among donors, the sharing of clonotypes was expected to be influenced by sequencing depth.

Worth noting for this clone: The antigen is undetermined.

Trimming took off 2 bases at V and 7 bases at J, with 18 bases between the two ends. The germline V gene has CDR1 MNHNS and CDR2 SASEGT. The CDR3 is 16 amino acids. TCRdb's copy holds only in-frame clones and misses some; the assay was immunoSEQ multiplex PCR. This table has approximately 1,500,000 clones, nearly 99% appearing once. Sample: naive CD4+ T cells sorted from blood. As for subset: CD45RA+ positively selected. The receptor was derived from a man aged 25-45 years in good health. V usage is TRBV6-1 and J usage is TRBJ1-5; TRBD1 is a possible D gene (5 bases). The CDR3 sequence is CASSEYGGGRGQPQHF. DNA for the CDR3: TGTGCCAGCAGTGAATACGGTGGAGGGAGGGGCCAGCCCCAGCATTTT.